One sample yielded the 19 T cell receptor beta chains listed below, sequenced in a study of shared clonotypes between healthy human individuals. This table comes from immunoSEQ multiplex PCR, and its TCRdb copy is limited to in-frame clones, with some not included. The sample gives around 2,000,000 clones, roughly 94% of which show up once; 0.1% to 0.15% is in the top ten. Sequencing used naive CD4+ T cells sorted from blood. The sample's subset: CD45RA+ positively selected. The source is a young man in good health.

Concerning this clone itself: Different DNA sequences within this sample yield the same CDR3. This chain uses TRBV9 with TRBJ2-6; D gene ambiguous. The CDR3 has 15 amino acids. In germline, CDR1 is SGDLS, CDR2 YYNGEE. Trimming left V 0 bases short and J 4 bases short, with 8 bases between. CDR3 sequence (DNA): TGTGCCAGCAGCGTAGTTGGCTCCGGGGCCAACGTCCTGACTTTC. Translation: CASSVVGSGANVLTF.

V gene TRBV11-2 combines with J gene TRBJ1-2; the D is unclear. The CDR3 is 13 residues long. The V and J ends lost 5 bases and 6 bases respectively, with 13 bases between them. CDR1 SGHAT and CDR2 FQNNGV come from the germline V gene. The CDR3 sequence is CASSPVGWNGYTF. The DNA of the CDR3 is TGTGCCAGCAGCCCGGTGGGGTGGAATGGCTACACCTTC.

J is TRBJ1-2 and V is TRBV6-5, with a possible D match to TRBD1 (6 bases). Trimming cost V 7 bases and J 7 bases, with 19 bases left between them. This CDR3 spans 14 amino acids. CDR1 is MNHEY, CDR2 SVGAGI, per germline. CDR3 protein: CASTRGGAEAGYTF. The CDR3 DNA reads as TGTGCCAGCACCCGGGGGGGCGCCGAGGCTGGCTACACCTTC.

The J gene is TRBJ2-7, the V gene TRBV11-3; maybe TRBD2 (6 bases). V was clipped by 6 bases and J by 2 bases, with 29 bases between them. The length of the CDR3 is 19 residues. Looked up from germline, CDR1 is SGHNT and CDR2 is YENEEA. Here the CDR3 reads CASSFSDLGTPSTTYEQYF. CDR3 DNA: TGTGCCAGCAGTTTTTCCGATCTCGGGACTCCTAGTACGACCTACGAGCAGTACTTC.

The gene calls are TRBV5-8 and TRBJ2-1; the D is unclear. This CDR3 region has 15 residues. Germline V gene lookup returns CDR1 SGHTS and CDR2 YDEGEE. Deletions cut 0 bases from V and 0 bases from J, with 7 bases between. CDR3 sequence: CASSLGQYSYNEQFF. CDR3 bases: TGTGCCAGCAGCTTGGGGCAGTACTCCTACAATGAGCAGTTCTTC. The variable domain in full, completed from reference TRBV5-8 and TRBJ2-1, reads EAGVTQSPTHLIKTRGQQATLRCSPISGHTSVYWYQQALGLGLQFLLWYDEGEERNRGNFPPRFSGRQFPNYSSELNVNALELEDSALYLCASSLGQYSYNEQFFGPGTRLTVL.

The chain employs TRBV5-1 and TRBJ2-1; a weak D match, TRBD1 (5 bases). V dropped 1 base and J dropped 2 bases, with 7 bases sitting between them. The CDR3 consists of 14 residues. Germline V gene sequence: CDR1 SGHRS, CDR2 YFSETQ. As DNA, the CDR3 is TGCGCCAGCAGCTTGCCAGGGCCCTACAATGAGCAGTTCTTC. Its translation: CASSLPGPYNEQFF.

DNA of the CDR3: TGTGCCTTGGGGGGGAGCGGGGGTCGAGATACGCAGTATTTT. Protein: CALGGSGGRDTQYF. The chain has TRBV10-3 and TRBJ2-3, with TRBD2 matching 8 bases. The CDR3 consists of 14 residues. Trimming at V came to 11 bases and at J to 5 bases, leaving 12 bases not matched to a gene. CDR1 and CDR2 from the germline V gene are ENHRY and SYGVKD.

The chain couples TRBV6-5 to TRBJ2-7; 8 bases align to TRBD2. The V gene end was trimmed by 5 bases and the J gene end by 1 base; junction bases not matched to a gene: 4. CDR1 and CDR2 (germline): MNHEY, SVGAGI. The CDR3 runs 14 residues. The DNA for the CDR3 is TGTGCCAGCAGTCCGGGGGGGAGATCCTACGAGCAGTACTTC. This encodes CASSPGGRSYEQYF.

The chain links TRBV2 to TRBJ1-6; D uncertain. Germline CDR1 reads SNHLY; CDR2 reads FYNNEI. Trimming cost V 4 bases and J 0 bases, with 7 bases left between them. The CDR3 has 15 amino acids. The CDR3 DNA follows: TGTGCCAGCAGTGTGGGGATCTCCTATAATTCACCCCTCCACTTT. It codes for CASSVGISYNSPLHF. Combining the CDR3 with reference TRBV2 and TRBJ1-6 gives the whole variable domain EPEVTQTPSHQVTQMGQEVILRCVPISNHLYFYWYRQILGQKVEFLVSFYNNEISEKSEIFDDQFSVERPDGSNFTLKIRSTKLEDSAMYFCASSVGISYNSPLHFGNGTRLTVT.

This clone was seen once. This chain connects TRBV9 to TRBJ1-4; 7 bases align to TRBD1. The V and J ends lost 3 bases and 8 bases, in that order; junction bases with no gene match: 7. This CDR3 comprises 14 residues. Germline CDR1 and CDR2: SGDLS and YYNGEE. DNA for the CDR3: TGTGCCAGCAGCGCAGGGGGAAGAGGCGAAAAACTGTTTTTT. Translated, it gives CASSAGGRGEKLFF.

The sample holds one count of this clone. An end of the junction does not agree with germline; a read error may underlie this. The genes are TRBV29-1 and TRBJ2-2; D unresolved. Germline CDR1 SQVTM, CDR2 ANQGSEA. There are 12 residues in the CDR3. The chain's CDR3 is CSVVPSTGELFF. The CDR3 DNA is TGCAGTGTTGTCCCCTCCACCGGGGAGCTGTTTTTT.

The chain couples TRBV18 to TRBJ2-1, with TRBD2 identical over 15 bases. CDR1 is KGHSH, CDR2 LQKENI, per germline. The CDR3 sequence is 17 residues long. The trim removed 5 bases at V and 1 base at J, leaving 3 bases unmatched. The CDR3 is CASSEGLAGGSYNEQFF. DNA of the CDR3: TGTGCCAGCTCAGAGGGACTAGCGGGGGGTTCCTACAATGAGCAGTTCTTC.

V gene TRBV19 combines with J gene TRBJ2-6, with 11 nucleotides matching TRBD1. The CDR3 runs to 18 residues. Germline CDR1 reads LNHDA; CDR2 reads SQIVND (reference sequence). Trimming at V came to 4 bases and at J to 0 bases, leaving 5 bases not matched to a gene. The CDR3 spells CASSNRDRGFSGANVLTF. The CDR3 DNA is TGTGCCAGTAGTAACCGGGACAGGGGGTTCTCTGGGGCCAACGTCCTGACTTTC.

Concerning this clone: Other DNA variants within this sample encode the same CDR3. V is TRBV10-3 and J is TRBJ2-7; 7 nucleotides agree with TRBD2. The CDR3 loop spans 11 amino acids. Germline V CDR1 and CDR2: ENHRY, SYGVKD. Trimming took 4 bases from V and 7 from J; bases not matched to a gene: 1. CDR3 sequence reads: CAISVGGEQYF. CDR3 sequence (DNA): TGTGCCATCAGTGTGGGGGGGGAGCAGTACTTC.

The chain uses TRBV10-1 and TRBJ2-5, with D hard to call. V was clipped by 0 bases and J by 1 base, with 6 bases between them. CDR3 length: 14 amino acids. CDR1 and CDR2 (germline): WNHNN, SYGVQD (reference sequence). In nucleotides, the CDR3 is TGCGCCAGCAGTGAGTCGGAAGCCCAAGAGACCCAGTACTTC. Its translation: CASSESEAQETQYF.

This clone came up once. A much larger clone lies a single base off, so this may be a read error. Additional DNA sequences in this sample encode the identical CDR3. V is TRBV5-6 and J is TRBJ1-2, with TRBD1 identical over 7 bases. The CDR3 spans 14 residues. Germline V gives CDR1 SGHDT, CDR2 YYEEEE. With V trimmed by 0 bases and J by 2 bases, 1 base remained unmatched. In DNA, the CDR3 is TGTGCCAGCAGCTTGGGACAGGGAAACTATGGCTACACCTTC. Translated, it gives CASSLGQGNYGYTF.

V and J are TRBV7-9 and TRBJ1-1; no reliable D call. V lost 0 bases and J 2 bases, leaving 7 bases between the germline ends. The CDR3 is 14 residues long. Germline values: CDR1 SEHNR, CDR2 FQNEAQ (reference sequence). The CDR3 sequence is CASSLAPANTEAFF. The CDR3 DNA is TGTGCCAGCAGCTTAGCGCCGGCTAACACTGAAGCTTTCTTT.

CDR3 region: CASSMAASGGREQFF. CDR3 bases: TGTGCCAGTAGTATGGCGGCTAGCGGGGGGAGAGAGCAGTTCTTC. The chain employs TRBV19 and TRBJ2-1; 11 positions agree with TRBD2. The trim removed 3 bases at V and 10 bases at J, leaving 8 bases unmatched. CDR3 size: 15 residues. The germline CDR1 and CDR2 sequences are LNHDA and SQIVND (reference sequence).

The chain joins TRBV5-3 to TRBJ2-1; 7 bases are shared with TRBD2. TRBV5-3 belongs to the ORF category, with a function that is uncertain. The ends lost 2 bases at V and 7 bases at J; junction bases unmatched: 6. There are 14 residues in the CDR3. The CDR3 sequence is CARSFSSGYNEQFF. The CDR3 DNA sequence: TGTGCCAGAAGCTTCTCTAGCGGATATAATGAGCAGTTCTTC.